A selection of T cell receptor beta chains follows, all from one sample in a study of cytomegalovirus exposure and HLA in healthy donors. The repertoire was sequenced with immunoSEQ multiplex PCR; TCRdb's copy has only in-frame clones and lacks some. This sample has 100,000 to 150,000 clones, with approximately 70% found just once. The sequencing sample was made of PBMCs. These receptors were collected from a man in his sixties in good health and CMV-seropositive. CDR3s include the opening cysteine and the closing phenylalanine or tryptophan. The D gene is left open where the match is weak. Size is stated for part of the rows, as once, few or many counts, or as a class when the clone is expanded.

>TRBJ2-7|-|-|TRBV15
TGTGCCACCAGCAGAGATGTCAAGGGGTACGAGCAGTACTTC
CATSRDVKGYEQYF
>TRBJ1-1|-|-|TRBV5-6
TGTGCCAGCAGCTTGTCAATCAGGAACACTGAAGCTTTCTTT
CASSLSIRNTEAFF
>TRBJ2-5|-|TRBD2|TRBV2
TGTGCCAGCAGTAGGGAGCGGGAGGACGAGACCCAGTACTTC
CASSREREDETQYF
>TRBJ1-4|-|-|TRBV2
TGTGCCAGCAGCAAAACAGGGCCAAGAGCAACTAATGAAAAACTGTTTTTT
CASSKTGPRATNEKLFF
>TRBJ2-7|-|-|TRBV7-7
TGTGCTAGCAGCTTTCGGAGGGACTCCTACGAGCAGTACTTC
CASSFRRDSYEQYF
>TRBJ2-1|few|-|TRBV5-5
TGTGCCAGCAGCTTCATTAATGAGCAGTTCTTC
CASSFINEQFF
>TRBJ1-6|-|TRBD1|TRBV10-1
TGCGCCAGCCCCGGCGGGACAGCCTACGCCCAGGGGAATTCACCCCTCCACTTT
CASPGGTAYAQGNSPLHF
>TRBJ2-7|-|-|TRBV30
TGTGCCTGGCGCGGGGCGTACTTCACCTACGAGCAGTACTTC
CAWRGAYFTYEQYF
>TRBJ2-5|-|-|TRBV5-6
TGTGCCAGCAGCTTCCTAGCGGTGGGGGCTCAGGAGACCCAGTACTTC
CASSFLAVGAQETQYF
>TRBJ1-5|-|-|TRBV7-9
TGTGCCAGCAGCTTAGCGGTGCAGATAAATCAGCCCCAGCATTTT
CASSLAVQINQPQHF
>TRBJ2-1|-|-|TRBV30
TGTGCCTGGAGGCGGGACCTCGGTAGTGAGCAGTTCTTC
CAWRRDLGSEQFF
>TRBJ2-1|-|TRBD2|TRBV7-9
TGTGCCAGCAGCTTATTAGCGGGGGGGCCTAGGAATGAGCAGTTCTTC
CASSLLAGGPRNEQFF
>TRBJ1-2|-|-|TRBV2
TGTGCCAGCAGGACTGACAACTATGGCTACACCTTC
CASRTDNYGYTF
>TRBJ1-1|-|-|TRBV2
TGTGCCAGCAAAGGGGGACACTCTAACACTGAAGCTTTCTTT
CASKGGHSNTEAFF
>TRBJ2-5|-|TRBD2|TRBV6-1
TGTGCCAGCAGGGGACTAGCGGGGGGAGAGACCCAGTACTTC
CASRGLAGGETQYF
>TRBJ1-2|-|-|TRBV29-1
TGCAGCGTTCGAACCCCAGGGGGCTACACCTTC
CSVRTPGGYTF
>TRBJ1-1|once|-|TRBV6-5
TGTGCCAGCAGCCGATCACAGGGAGCTTTCTTT
CASSRSQGAFF
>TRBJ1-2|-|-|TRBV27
TGTGCCAGCAGTTTATCGCGGGGAGGAAAGAACTATGGCTACACCTTC
CASSLSRGGKNYGYTF
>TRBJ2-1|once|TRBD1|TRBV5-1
TGCGCCAGCGGGCAAGGACAGGGATACAATGAGCAGTTCTTC
CASGQGQGYNEQFF
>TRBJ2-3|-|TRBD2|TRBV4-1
TGCGCCAGCAGCCATGGGACTAGCGGGGGCACAGATACGCAGTATTTT
CASSHGTSGGTDTQYF
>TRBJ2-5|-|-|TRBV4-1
TGCGCCAGCAGCCCACAGGCCCTGGCCAGGGGCGAGACCCAGTACTTC
CASSPQALARGETQYF
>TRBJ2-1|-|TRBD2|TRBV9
TGTGCCAGCAGTCTAGCGGGGGGTAATGAGCAGTTCTTC
CASSLAGGNEQFF
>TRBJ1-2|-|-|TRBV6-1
TGTGCCAGCAGCCTACAGGGAAACTATGGCTACACCTTC
CASSLQGNYGYTF
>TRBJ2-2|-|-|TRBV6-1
TGTGCCAGCAGAGCGCAGCAGAACACCGGGGAGCTGTTTTTT
CASRAQQNTGELFF